The source of this T cell receptor (beta chain) is a study of metastatic and nonmetastatic thyroid tumors. As for the study in general: Where malignant and benign thyroid patients were concerned, repertoires were compared across blood and tumor or nodule tissue. Findings and limits, study-wide: The study reportedly found significantly higher TCR beta diversity in malignant thyroid tumors than benign nodules, in blood and tumor.

This clone is medium-sized by share. Its matching antigen is unknown. No treatment had been given to any patient before thyroid surgery. V lost 10 bases and J 2 bases, leaving 15 bases between the germline ends. This CDR3 has 13 residues. Germline-derived CDR1 and CDR2 are LNHDA and SQIVND (reference sequence). Study processing details: To classify distant metastasis in papillary thyroid cancer, a model was built from CDR3 differences across clinicopathological groups. TCRdb re-analyzed the PCR reads using MiXCR. These V and J calls are TCRdb output, not the study's own analysis. Of just over 15,000 clones in the sample, about a quarter were seen once.

The sample consisted of tumor tissue. The gene calls are TRBV19 and TRBJ2-7; D may be TRBD1 (6 bases). The source of this sequence is a female donor with papillary thyroid cancer or a benign thyroid nodule (not recorded which). Some clones in this sample may be carry-over from other donors' samples. The CDR3 sequence: CATRAGATYEQYF. CDR3 DNA: TGTGCCACCCGGGCAGGGGCCACCTACGAGCAGTACTTC.